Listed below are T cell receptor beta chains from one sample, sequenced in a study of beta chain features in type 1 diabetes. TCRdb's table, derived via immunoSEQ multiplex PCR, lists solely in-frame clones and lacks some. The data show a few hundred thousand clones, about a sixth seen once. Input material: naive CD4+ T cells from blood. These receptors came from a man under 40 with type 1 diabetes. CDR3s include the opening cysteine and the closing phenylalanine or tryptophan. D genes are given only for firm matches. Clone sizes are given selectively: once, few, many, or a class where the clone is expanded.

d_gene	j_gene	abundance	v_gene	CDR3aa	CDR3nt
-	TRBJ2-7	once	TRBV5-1	CASSLGSGSGNEQYF	TGCGCCAGCAGCTTGGGGAGCGGATCGGGGAACGAGCAGTACTTC
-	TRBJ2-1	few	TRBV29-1	CSVQRDLSSYNEQFF	TGCAGCGTTCAACGGGACTTGAGCTCCTACAATGAGCAGTTCTTC
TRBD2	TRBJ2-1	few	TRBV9	CASSVGTSGRSYNEQFF	TGTGCCAGCAGCGTAGGCACTAGCGGGAGGTCCTACAATGAGCAGTTCTTC
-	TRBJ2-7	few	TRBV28	CASSGSFFYEQYF	TGTGCCAGCAGCGGGTCGTTCTTCTACGAGCAGTACTTC
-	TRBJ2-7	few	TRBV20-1	CSASRGYEQYF	TGCAGTGCTAGTAGGGGCTACGAGCAGTACTTC
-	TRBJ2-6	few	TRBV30	CAWTRDRFSSGANVLTF	TGTGCCTGGACTAGGGACCGTTTTAGCTCTGGGGCCAACGTCCTGACTTTC
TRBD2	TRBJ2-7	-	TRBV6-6	CASSETSGRSYEQYF	TGTGCCAGCAGTGAGACTAGCGGGAGATCCTACGAGCAGTACTTC
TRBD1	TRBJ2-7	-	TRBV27	CASSLWGQGLWKQYF	TGTGCCAGCAGTTTATGGGGACAGGGCCTTTGGAAGCAGTACTTC
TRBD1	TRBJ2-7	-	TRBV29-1	CSGGDRGRERQYF	TGCAGCGGGGGGGACAGGGGCCGCGAACGGCAGTACTTC
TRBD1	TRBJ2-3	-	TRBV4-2	CASSQDGTGRADTQYF	TGTGCCAGCAGCCAAGATGGGACAGGGAGAGCAGATACGCAGTATTTT
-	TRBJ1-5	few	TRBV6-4	CASRAASNQPQHF	TGTGCCAGCAGGGCAGCTAGCAATCAGCCCCAGCATTTT
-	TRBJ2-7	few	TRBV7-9	CASSEAEQYF	TGTGCCAGCAGCGAAGCTGAGCAGTACTTC
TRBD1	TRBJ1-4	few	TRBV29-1	CSVRTGGGEKLFF	TGCAGCGTCCGGACAGGGGGCGGTGAAAAACTGTTTTTT
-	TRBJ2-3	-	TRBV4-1	CASSQEAGSTDTQYF	TGCGCCAGCAGCCAAGAGGCAGGGAGCACAGATACGCAGTATTTT
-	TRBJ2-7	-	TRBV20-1	CSAPRSYEQYF	TGCAGTGCTCCTAGGAGCTACGAGCAGTACTTC
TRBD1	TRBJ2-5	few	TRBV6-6	CASSYPTGGQETQYF	TGTGCCAGCAGTTACCCAACAGGGGGTCAAGAGACCCAGTACTTC
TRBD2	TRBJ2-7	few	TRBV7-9	CASSPYGGSQEDEQYF	TGTGCCAGCAGCCCATACGGCGGGAGCCAGGAGGACGAGCAGTACTTC
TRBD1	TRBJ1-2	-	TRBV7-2	CASSLEPGQGFTYGYTF	TGTGCCAGCAGCTTAGAACCGGGACAGGGTTTTACCTATGGCTACACCTTC
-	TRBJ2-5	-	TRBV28	CASSILYETQYF	TGTGCCAGCAGCATCCTTTACGAGACCCAGTACTTC
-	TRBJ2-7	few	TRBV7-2	CASSLGQSTSYEQYF	TGTGCCAGCAGCTTAGGACAGTCGACCTCCTACGAGCAGTACTTC
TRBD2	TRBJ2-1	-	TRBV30	CAVVAGGNNEQFF	TGTGCCGTCGTAGCGGGAGGGAACAATGAGCAGTTCTTC
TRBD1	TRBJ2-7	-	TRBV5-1	CASSSGQVLYEQYF	TGCGCCAGCAGCTCAGGACAGGTGCTCTACGAGCAGTACTTC
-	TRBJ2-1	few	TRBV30	CAWAGQYNEQFF	TGTGCCTGGGCCGGGCAGTACAATGAGCAGTTCTTC
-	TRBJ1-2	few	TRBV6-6	CASTNRVPSRGYTF	TGTGCCAGCACCAACCGGGTCCCGTCTCGTGGCTACACCTTC
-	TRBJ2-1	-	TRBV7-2	CASSLSLGSYNEQFF	TGTGCCAGCAGCTTATCCCTCGGCTCCTACAATGAGCAGTTCTTC
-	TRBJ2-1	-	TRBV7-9	CASSPTAVYNEQFF	TGTGCCAGCAGCCCCACAGCGGTCTACAATGAGCAGTTCTTC
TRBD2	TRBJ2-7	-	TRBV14	CASSLRLAGEQYF	TGTGCCAGCAGCTTGAGACTAGCGGGAGAACAGTACTTC
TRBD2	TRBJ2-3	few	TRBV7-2	CASSDGTSGLDTQYF	TGTGCCAGCAGCGACGGGACTAGCGGGTTGGATACGCAGTATTTT
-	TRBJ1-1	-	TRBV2	CASRPDTEAFF	TGTGCCAGCAGGCCGGACACTGAAGCTTTCTTT
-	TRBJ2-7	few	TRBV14	CASRVGAANEQYF	TGTGCCAGTAGGGTAGGGGCCGCCAACGAGCAGTACTTC
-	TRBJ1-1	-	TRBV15	CATSWGRHTEAFF	TGTGCCACCAGCTGGGGACGGCACACTGAAGCTTTCTTT
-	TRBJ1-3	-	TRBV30	CAWTRGQGNTIYF	TGTGCCTGGACCCGCGGACAGGGAAACACCATATATTTT
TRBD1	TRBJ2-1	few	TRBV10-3	CAISANTGTGGLNEQFF	TGTGCCATCAGCGCGAACACCGGGACAGGGGGCCTCAATGAGCAGTTCTTC
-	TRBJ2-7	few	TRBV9	CASSVAPGILYEQYF	TGTGCCAGCAGCGTAGCCCCCGGGATCCTCTACGAGCAGTACTTC
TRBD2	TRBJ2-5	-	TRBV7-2	CASSAGLLQETQYF	TGTGCCAGCAGCGCGGGACTACTCCAAGAGACCCAGTACTTC
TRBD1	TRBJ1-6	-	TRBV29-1	CSALTGDNSPLHF	TGCAGCGCCCTGACAGGGGACAATTCACCCCTCCACTTT
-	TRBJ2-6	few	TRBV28	CASSFEFVSGANVLTF	TGTGCCAGCAGTTTTGAATTCGTGTCTGGGGCCAACGTCCTGACTTTC
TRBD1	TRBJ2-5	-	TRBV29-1	CSVGPGQGPGETQYF	TGCAGCGTTGGACCGGGACAGGGGCCGGGAGAGACCCAGTACTTC
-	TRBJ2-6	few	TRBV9	CASTTGYGANVLTF	TGTGCCAGCACTACAGGGTACGGGGCCAACGTCCTGACTTTC
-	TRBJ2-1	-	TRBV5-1	CASSLVGQGPNEQFF	TGCGCCAGCAGCTTGGTTGGGCAGGGCCCCAATGAGCAGTTCTTC
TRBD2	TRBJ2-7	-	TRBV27	CASSLSRGTGTSIGEQYF	TGTGCCAGCAGTTTATCGAGAGGAACCGGGACTAGTATAGGCGAGCAGTACTTC
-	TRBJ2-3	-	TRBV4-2	CASSQGADSETDTQYF	TGTGCCAGCAGCCAAGGGGCGGATAGCGAAACAGATACGCAGTATTTT
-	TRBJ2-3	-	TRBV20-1	CSAALTDTQYF	TGCAGTGCCGCACTCACAGATACGCAGTATTTT
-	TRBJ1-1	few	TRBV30	CAWSVRGTEAFF	TGTGCCTGGAGTGTTCGGGGAACTGAAGCTTTCTTT
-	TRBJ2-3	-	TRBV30	CAWSVWQGTDTQYF	TGTGCCTGGAGTGTATGGCAGGGCACAGATACGCAGTATTTT
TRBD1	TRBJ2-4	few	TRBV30	CAWSGPGQGNSDIQYF	TGTGCCTGGAGTGGGCCCGGACAGGGGAATTCGGACATTCAGTACTTC
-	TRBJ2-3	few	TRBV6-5	CASSYRWTKNTDTQYF	TGTGCCAGCAGTTACAGATGGACTAAGAACACAGATACGCAGTATTTT
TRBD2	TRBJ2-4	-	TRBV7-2	CASSLVGTNENIQYF	TGTGCCAGCAGCTTAGTTGGGACTAATGAAAACATTCAGTACTTC
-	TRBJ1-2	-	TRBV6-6	CASSHGGEPNYGYTF	TGTGCCAGCAGTCACGGGGGGGAGCCTAACTATGGCTACACCTTC
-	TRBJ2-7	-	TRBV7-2	CASSLYQGSYEQYF	TGTGCCAGCAGCTTATATCAGGGGTCCTACGAGCAGTACTTC